This T cell receptor (beta chain) was found in a study of blood T cell repertoires in COVID-19. At the level of the study: COVID-19 samples from acute and convalescent phases originated in the United States, Italy and Spain.

Across under 25 US areas, participants ranged in age from about 18 to 90 years. As handled by the study authors: Reference gene primer amplification gave nucleated cell count estimates. Clones were read by immunoSEQ multiplex PCR, and TCRdb kept only the in-frame ones, dropping some. From that table come the V and J calls and clone size; the DNA was used to work out D and trimming. The sample includes some 320,000 clones, under 90% of them seen just once. Trimming removed 2 bases at V and 1 base at J, with 7 bases between. This CDR3 has 15 residues. Per the germline V gene, CDR1 is SGHDT and CDR2 is YYEEEE.

The sample was PBMCs or T cells enriched from blood (not recorded which). The chain recombines TRBV5-6 with TRBJ2-6, with D possibly TRBD1 on 5 matching bases. This TCR was sampled from a man in his sixties who had recovered from COVID-19. The CDR3 DNA is TGTGCCAGCAGCTTAGGGGATTCTGGGGCCAACGTCCTGACTTTC. This encodes CASSLGDSGANVLTF.